Here is one TCR beta chain with its context. Its antigen remains unknown. V lost 3 bases to trimming and J lost 6 bases, with 11 bases between them. The CDR3 is 13 amino acids. From germline, CDR1 is SGHTA and CDR2 FQGNSA. This record comes from a study of graft-versus-host responses after intestinal transplantation. For the study at large: Recipients obtained multivisceral, liver-intestinal, or isolated intestinal transplants.

Sequencing was performed with immunoSEQ multiplex PCR; in TCRdb, only in-frame clones are kept and a portion is missing. This sample has under 100,000 clones, with 94% found just once. The source was unstimulated CD4+ T cells sorted from spleen or lymph node cells, collected before transplant. This clonotype was sampled from a human donor who was the organ donor for an intestinal transplant. The V and J genes are TRBV7-2 and TRBJ1-1, with D unclear. The DNA of the CDR3 is TGTGCCAGCAGCTTTTCCGGGAGAGCTGAAGCTTTCTTT. It yields the protein CASSFSGRAEAFF.